A selection of T cell receptor beta chains follows, all from one sample in a study of control samples from healthy donors and cancer patients. Sequencing was performed with immunoSEQ multiplex PCR; in TCRdb, only in-frame clones are kept and a portion is missing. The table has approximately 140,000 clones, 94% seen once. Material for sequencing was blood. Receptors were obtained from a man aged 35-49 years in good health. Both conserved end residues are part of each CDR3. Fields, in order: clone size, D gene, V gene, J gene, CDR3 protein, CDR3 DNA. The D gene is left open where the match is weak. The size of a clone is reported for some rows only, either as once, few or many, or as a class for expanded clones.

clone_size: -
d_call: TRBD1
v_call: TRBV20-1
j_call: TRBJ2-7
cdr3_aa: CSASQGDRGLGEQYF
cdr3_nt: TGCAGTGCTAGTCAGGGGGACAGGGGGCTCGGCGAGCAGTACTTC

clone_size: -
d_call: TRBD2
v_call: TRBV6-2/TRBV6-3
j_call: TRBJ2-3
cdr3_aa: CASSLAGGFDTQYF
cdr3_nt: TGTGCCAGCAGTTTAGCGGGGGGGTTTGATACGCAGTATTTT

clone_size: -
d_call: TRBD1
v_call: TRBV28
j_call: TRBJ2-6
cdr3_aa: CASSSNSEDRGDVLTF
cdr3_nt: TGTGCCAGCAGTTCGAATTCGGAGGACAGGGGCGACGTCCTGACTTTC

clone_size: -
d_call: TRBD1
v_call: TRBV24-1
j_call: TRBJ1-1
cdr3_aa: CATSDTGGNTEAFF
cdr3_nt: TGTGCCACCAGTGACACAGGGGGGAACACTGAAGCTTTCTTT

clone_size: -
d_call: -
v_call: TRBV4-1
j_call: TRBJ1-5
cdr3_aa: CASSLGFNNQPQHF
cdr3_nt: TGCGCCAGCAGTCTAGGTTTCAACAATCAGCCCCAGCATTTT

clone_size: -
d_call: -
v_call: TRBV9
j_call: TRBJ1-1
cdr3_aa: CASSTHAGRERFTEAFF
cdr3_nt: TGTGCCAGCAGTACTCACGCTGGCAGGGAAAGGTTTACTGAAGCTTTCTTT

clone_size: -
d_call: TRBD1
v_call: TRBV6-1
j_call: TRBJ1-6
cdr3_aa: CASKAGQGDSPLHF
cdr3_nt: TGTGCCAGCAAAGCGGGACAGGGAGATTCACCCCTCCACTTT

clone_size: -
d_call: -
v_call: TRBV5-1
j_call: TRBJ2-5
cdr3_aa: CASSFYLGTQLQETQYF
cdr3_nt: TGCGCCAGCAGCTTCTACTTAGGGACTCAATTACAAGAGACCCAGTACTTC

clone_size: -
d_call: TRBD2
v_call: TRBV4-2
j_call: TRBJ2-1
cdr3_aa: CASSPRLGRAGNEQFF
cdr3_nt: TGTGCCAGCAGCCCGCGTTTAGGGAGGGCAGGTAATGAGCAGTTCTTC

clone_size: -
d_call: TRBD1
v_call: TRBV5-4
j_call: TRBJ2-1
cdr3_aa: CASSLDGQGYNEQFF
cdr3_nt: TGTGCCAGCAGCTTGGATGGACAGGGCTACAATGAGCAGTTCTTC

clone_size: once
d_call: -
v_call: TRBV6-6
j_call: TRBJ1-1
cdr3_aa: CASSYSTGRDTEAFF
cdr3_nt: TGTGCCAGCAGTTACTCAACAGGGAGGGACACTGAAGCTTTCTTT

clone_size: -
d_call: -
v_call: TRBV30
j_call: TRBJ1-1
cdr3_aa: CACRGYSTEAFF
cdr3_nt: TGTGCCTGCCGGGGTTATAGTACTGAAGCTTTCTTT

clone_size: -
d_call: -
v_call: TRBV7-3
j_call: TRBJ2-2
cdr3_aa: CASSLGGGRAGELFF
cdr3_nt: TGTGCCAGCAGCTTAGGAGGGGGCCGGGCCGGGGAGCTGTTTTTT

clone_size: -
d_call: TRBD2
v_call: TRBV27
j_call: TRBJ2-1
cdr3_aa: CASSSGLAGVQREQFF
cdr3_nt: TGTGCCAGCAGTTCAGGACTAGCGGGAGTTCAACGTGAGCAGTTCTTC

clone_size: -
d_call: -
v_call: TRBV15
j_call: TRBJ2-5
cdr3_aa: CATSSGEETQYF
cdr3_nt: TGTGCCACCAGCTCAGGGGAGGAGACCCAGTACTTC

clone_size: -
d_call: -
v_call: TRBV5-8
j_call: TRBJ1-1
cdr3_aa: CASSSPGRNTEAFF
cdr3_nt: TGTGCCAGCAGCTCCCCAGGGAGGAACACTGAAGCTTTCTTT

clone_size: once
d_call: TRBD1
v_call: TRBV7-3
j_call: TRBJ2-7
cdr3_aa: CASSPGTGAYEQYF
cdr3_nt: TGTGCCAGCAGCCCGGGGACAGGGGCCTACGAGCAGTACTTC

clone_size: -
d_call: -
v_call: TRBV28
j_call: TRBJ2-7
cdr3_aa: CASSLYPITYEQYF
cdr3_nt: TGTGCCAGCAGTTTATACCCAATCACCTACGAGCAGTACTTC

clone_size: once
d_call: TRBD2
v_call: TRBV6-5
j_call: TRBJ2-7
cdr3_aa: CASFRLARFYF
cdr3_nt: TGTGCCAGCTTTCGACTAGCAAGATTCTACTTC

clone_size: -
d_call: -
v_call: TRBV12-3/TRBV12-4
j_call: TRBJ1-4
cdr3_aa: CASSLGEKLFF
cdr3_nt: TGTGCCAGCAGTTTAGGTGAAAAACTGTTTTTT

clone_size: once
d_call: -
v_call: TRBV6-2/TRBV6-3
j_call: TRBJ2-5
cdr3_aa: CASSYSGPLGRTQYF
cdr3_nt: TGTGCCAGCAGTTACTCGGGCCCCCTTGGGCGGACCCAGTACTTC

clone_size: -
d_call: -
v_call: TRBV10-2
j_call: TRBJ1-1
cdr3_aa: CASSVRGQDTFF
cdr3_nt: TGCGCCAGCAGTGTCCGGGGGCAGGACACTTTCTTT

clone_size: -
d_call: TRBD1
v_call: TRBV28
j_call: TRBJ2-1
cdr3_aa: CASSPRDRPYNEQFF
cdr3_nt: TGTGCCAGCAGTCCCCGGGACAGACCCTACAATGAGCAGTTCTTC

clone_size: once
d_call: -
v_call: TRBV14
j_call: TRBJ2-2
cdr3_aa: CASSQELVPGELFF
cdr3_nt: TGTGCCAGCAGCCAAGAACTAGTCCCCGGGGAGCTGTTTTTT

clone_size: -
d_call: -
v_call: TRBV6-5
j_call: TRBJ1-1
cdr3_aa: CASSINLNTEAFF
cdr3_nt: TGTGCCAGCAGTATAAACCTGAACACTGAAGCTTTCTTT

clone_size: once
d_call: -
v_call: TRBV7-4
j_call: TRBJ1-4
cdr3_aa: CASSRPRGDEKLFF
cdr3_nt: TGTGCCAGCAGTCGACCCCGGGGAGATGAAAAACTGTTTTTT

clone_size: -
d_call: -
v_call: TRBV27
j_call: TRBJ1-2
cdr3_aa: CASSLYVDGRQGF
cdr3_nt: TGTGCCAGCAGTTTATATGTAGACGGGAGACAAGGCTTC

clone_size: -
d_call: -
v_call: TRBV6-6
j_call: TRBJ1-1
cdr3_aa: CASQEMNTEAFF
cdr3_nt: TGTGCCAGCCAGGAGATGAACACTGAAGCTTTCTTT

clone_size: -
d_call: TRBD1
v_call: TRBV12-5
j_call: TRBJ1-5
cdr3_aa: CASGLGTGDSNQPQHF
cdr3_nt: TGTGCTAGTGGTCTTGGGACAGGGGATAGCAATCAGCCCCAGCATTTT

clone_size: -
d_call: -
v_call: TRBV4-3
j_call: TRBJ1-1
cdr3_aa: CASSQGPSKGETEAFF
cdr3_nt: TGCGCCAGCAGCCAAGGTCCGTCGAAGGGGGAAACTGAAGCTTTCTTT

clone_size: -
d_call: -
v_call: TRBV6-5
j_call: TRBJ2-7
cdr3_aa: CASSALGAGHLGYF
cdr3_nt: TGTGCCAGCAGCGCACTAGGGGCAGGCCACTTGGGGTACTTC

clone_size: -
d_call: -
v_call: TRBV9
j_call: TRBJ2-3
cdr3_aa: CASSVKTGRTTDTQYF
cdr3_nt: TGTGCCAGCAGCGTAAAGACAGGTAGGACCACAGATACGCAGTATTTT

clone_size: -
d_call: -
v_call: TRBV5-6
j_call: TRBJ2-5
cdr3_aa: CASSLLRTEQETQYF
cdr3_nt: TGTGCCAGCAGCTTGCTCCGGACAGAACAAGAGACCCAGTACTTC

clone_size: -
d_call: -
v_call: TRBV6-1
j_call: TRBJ2-1
cdr3_aa: CASSEGGWPYNEQFF
cdr3_nt: TGTGCCAGCAGTGAAGGGGGTTGGCCCTACAATGAGCAGTTCTTC

clone_size: -
d_call: TRBD2
v_call: TRBV11-2
j_call: TRBJ2-2
cdr3_aa: CASSPLGLAGSSTGELFF
cdr3_nt: TGTGCCAGCAGCCCCCTAGGACTAGCGGGGTCCTCTACCGGGGAGCTGTTTTTT

clone_size: -
d_call: TRBD2
v_call: TRBV7-9
j_call: TRBJ2-7
cdr3_aa: CASSLELAGGNEQYF
cdr3_nt: TGTGCCAGCAGCTTAGAACTAGCGGGAGGGAACGAGCAGTACTTC

clone_size: -
d_call: -
v_call: TRBV5-1
j_call: TRBJ2-7
cdr3_aa: CASGLGHGIYEQYF
cdr3_nt: TGCGCCAGTGGACTTGGGCATGGTATTTACGAGCAGTACTTC

clone_size: -
d_call: TRBD1
v_call: TRBV18
j_call: TRBJ1-2
cdr3_aa: CASSPSTGIYGYTF
cdr3_nt: TGTGCCAGCTCACCATCGACAGGGATCTATGGCTACACCTTC

clone_size: -
d_call: TRBD1
v_call: TRBV9
j_call: TRBJ2-5
cdr3_aa: CASSAHRGTGYETQYF
cdr3_nt: TGTGCCAGCAGCGCCCATCGGGGGACAGGCTACGAGACCCAGTACTTC

clone_size: -
d_call: -
v_call: TRBV7-2
j_call: TRBJ2-1
cdr3_aa: CASSPRWGWGLREYNEQFF
cdr3_nt: TGTGCCAGCAGCCCGCGGTGGGGTTGGGGATTGAGGGAGTACAATGAGCAGTTCTTC

clone_size: few
d_call: -
v_call: TRBV6-5
j_call: TRBJ1-2
cdr3_aa: CASNYKRGAWGYTF
cdr3_nt: TGTGCCAGCAACTATAAAAGGGGGGCGTGGGGCTACACCTTC

clone_size: once
d_call: -
v_call: TRBV28
j_call: TRBJ2-3
cdr3_aa: CASGVRGLTDTQYF
cdr3_nt: TGTGCCAGCGGGGTTAGGGGACTCACAGATACGCAGTATTTT

clone_size: -
d_call: -
v_call: TRBV7-9
j_call: TRBJ2-3
cdr3_aa: CASSLVGGTDTQYF
cdr3_nt: TGTGCCAGCAGCTTGGTGGGGGGCACAGATACGCAGTATTTT

clone_size: -
d_call: TRBD1
v_call: TRBV4-3
j_call: TRBJ1-4
cdr3_aa: CASSQDRGRGVSEKLFF
cdr3_nt: TGCGCCAGCAGCCAGGACAGGGGGCGCGGAGTGAGTGAAAAACTGTTTTTT

clone_size: -
d_call: -
v_call: TRBV6-5
j_call: TRBJ2-5
cdr3_aa: CASSYTGGSEETQYF
cdr3_nt: TGTGCCAGCAGTTACACTGGGGGCAGTGAAGAGACCCAGTACTTC

clone_size: -
d_call: -
v_call: TRBV4-3
j_call: TRBJ1-2
cdr3_aa: CASSQDLEKGEYGYTF
cdr3_nt: TGCGCCAGCAGCCAAGATCTTGAAAAGGGGGAGTATGGCTACACCTTC